What follows are 30 T cell receptor beta chains derived from one specimen sequenced in a study of OX40 agonist ivuxolimab in advanced cancers. Data came from immunoSEQ multiplex PCR; TCRdb stores just in-frame clones and leaves some out. Altogether 70,000 to 85,000 clones are present, about 85% being singletons, with the ten largest covering roughly 1.3%. This sample comprised CD4+ or CD8+ T cells sorted from blood, obtained in a trial of the OX40 agonist ivuxolimab. The receptor source for this set is an adult with an advanced solid tumor such as melanoma, head and neck, liver or kidney cancer.

As for this clone: A read error may account for a junction end that differs from germline. The chain couples TRBV7-9 to TRBJ1-2; D might be TRBD1 (6 bases). The CDR3 length is 16 residues. Germline V gives CDR1 SEHNR, CDR2 FQNEAQ (reference sequence). The CDR3 sequence is CASSPSGHHNAFHRAF. The CDR3, as DNA: TGTGCCAGCAGCCCGTCGGGGCACCACAACGCATTTCACAGGGCCTTC.

The rearrangement uses TRBV5-6 and TRBJ2-3; TRBD1 is a possible D gene (6 bases). Per germline, CDR1 SGHDT and CDR2 YYEEEE. The CDR3 totals 15 residues. Trimming removed 2 bases from V and 2 bases from J, with 12 bases in between. The CDR3 here is CASSLYREITDTQYF. Here the CDR3 DNA reads TGTGCCAGCAGCTTATACAGGGAAATCACAGATACGCAGTATTTT.

The chain carries TRBV7-3 and TRBJ1-2, with D uncertain. The CDR3 extends over 13 amino acids. V was trimmed by 2 bases and J by 7 bases, leaving 11 bases between them. In germline, CDR1 is SGHTA, CDR2 FQGTGA. The CDR3 loop is CASSLDTDPGYTF. CDR3 sequence (DNA): TGTGCCAGCAGCTTAGATACAGATCCTGGCTACACCTTC.

CDR3 loop: CASSLGGGPPRNEQYF. Here the CDR3 DNA reads TGTGCCAGCAGCTTAGGGGGGGGCCCCCCAAGGAACGAGCAGTACTTC. The J gene is TRBJ2-7, the V gene TRBV7-9; weak D call: TRBD2 (7 bases). Germline values: CDR1 SEHNR, CDR2 FQNEAQ (reference sequence). The V end was cut by 1 base, the J end by 5 bases, with 18 bases between. The CDR3 runs 16 residues.

The CDR3 nucleotides read TGTGCCAGTGCTCTTAGGGACTCCTCCTACGAGCAGTACTTC. It yields the protein CASALRDSSYEQYF. The chain combines TRBV19 with TRBJ2-7; a possible D gene is TRBD2 (6 bases). The germline CDR1 and CDR2 sequences are LNHDA and SQIVND (reference sequence). This CDR3 is 14 amino acids long. Trimming removed 8 bases at V and 0 bases at J, with 14 bases between.

This sequence joins TRBV21-1 and TRBJ1-5; the listed D gene, TRBD1, was not tested against the DNA. TRBV21-1 is a documented pseudogene. This CDR3 spans 13 amino acids. In nucleotides, the CDR3 is TGTGCCAGCAGCAAAGGGCCGAATCAGCCCCAGCATTTT. Translation gives CASSKGPNQPQHF.

This chain links TRBV6-6 with TRBJ2-3; tentatively, D is TRBD1 (7 bases). Deletions cut 8 bases from V and 0 bases from J, with 15 bases between. Germline V gives CDR1 MNHNY, CDR2 SVGAGI (reference sequence). This CDR3 contains 15 residues. The CDR3: CASRSTGRSTDTQYF. The CDR3 DNA is TGTGCCAGCCGATCGACAGGGAGGAGCACAGATACGCAGTATTTT.

The chain uses TRBV30 and TRBJ2-5, with 11 bases aligning to TRBD2. The CDR3 runs 13 residues. Germline-derived CDR1 and CDR2 are GTSNPN and SVGIG (reference sequence). The trim removed 5 bases at V and 2 bases at J, leaving 1 base unmatched. The CDR3 here is CAWLAGGQETQYF. The DNA of the CDR3 is TGTGCCTGGTTAGCGGGGGGGCAAGAGACCCAGTACTTC. The variable domain in full, with the rest retrieved from reference TRBV30 and TRBJ2-5, is SQTIHQWPATLVQPVGSPLSLECTVEGTSNPNLYWYRQAAGRGLQLLFYSVGIGQISSEVPQNLSASRPQDRQFILSSKKLLLSDSGFYLCAWLAGGQETQYFGPGTRLLVL.

On this clone: The sample contains more than one DNA sequence encoding this CDR3. The chain couples TRBV15 to TRBJ1-5; maybe TRBD1 (5 bases). The V end was cut by 0 bases, the J end by 4 bases, with 7 bases between. CDR3 size: 14 residues. The V gene's germline CDR1 is LNHNV and CDR2 YYDKDF (reference sequence). The CDR3 nucleotides are TGTGCCACCAGCAGAGATTCAGGGAATCAGCCCCAGCATTTT. Translation gives CATSRDSGNQPQHF.

The table lists this clone with a few counts. The V call is TRBV19, the J call TRBJ1-5; D perhaps matches TRBD1 (6 bases). CDR1 and CDR2 from the germline V gene are LNHDA and SQIVND (reference sequence). Trimming removed 3 bases from V and 0 bases from J, with 9 bases in between. This CDR3 has 15 amino acids. The CDR3 coding sequence is TGTGCCAGTAGTATGGACAGCTCTAGCAATCAGCCCCAGCATTTT. Protein: CASSMDSSSNQPQHF.

The genes are TRBV10-3 and TRBJ1-1; possibly TRBD1 for D (6 bases). Between the trimmed V and J ends, which lost 6 bases and 3 bases, there was a span of 14 bases. The CDR3 runs 14 residues. CDR1 ENHRY and CDR2 SYGVKD come from the germline V gene. The CDR3: CAIRGAGEYTEAFF. Here the CDR3 DNA reads TGTGCCATCAGGGGGGCAGGGGAGTACACTGAAGCTTTCTTT.

The rearrangement joins TRBV7-2 to TRBJ1-1, with 7 positions matching TRBD1. Germline V gene sequence: CDR1 SGHTA, CDR2 FQGNSA. J gave up 4 bases and V 2 bases, and 7 bases lay outside the gene matches. CDR3 length: 15 amino acids. CDR3 in DNA: TGTGCCAGCAGCTTACGACAGGGAGGGGTCACTGAAGCTTTCTTT. Its protein is CASSLRQGGVTEAFF.

This clone was seen a single time. The J gene is TRBJ2-1, the V gene TRBV27; 7 nucleotides align to TRBD2. Germline CDR1 reads MNHEY; CDR2 reads SMNVEV (reference sequence). CDR3 size: 15 residues. V was clipped by 2 bases and J by 3 bases; unmatched bases: 4. The chain's CDR3 is CASSLGGGVYNEQFF. The DNA for the CDR3 is TGTGCCAGCAGTTTAGGCGGGGGAGTCTACAATGAGCAGTTCTTC.

The chain joins TRBV6-1 to TRBJ1-1; D is ambiguous. Per the germline V gene, CDR1 is MNHNS and CDR2 is SASEGT. This CDR3 region has 13 residues. The V end lost 3 bases, the J end lost 7 bases, and 12 bases lay between the germline ends. The CDR3 protein is CASSDGKGIEAFF. The CDR3 DNA sequence: TGTGCCAGCAGTGACGGGAAAGGGATTGAAGCTTTCTTT.

The chain is built from TRBV6-5 and TRBJ2-7; no reliable D call. CDR1 and CDR2 from the germline V gene are MNHEY and SVGAGI. V was pared by 6 bases and J by 4 bases, with 10 bases between. The CDR3 spans 12 residues. CDR3 protein: CASSRTDYEQYF. The CDR3 bases are TGTGCCAGCAGCCGGACGGATTACGAGCAGTACTTC.

The V and J genes are TRBV7-6 and TRBJ1-4, with a tentative D call TRBD1 (5 bases). The CDR3 is 13 amino acids. The germline V gene has CDR1 SGHVS and CDR2 FNYEAQ. Trimming removed 4 bases from V and 8 bases from J, with 11 bases in between. The CDR3 DNA is TGTGCCAGCAGCTGGGGGGGAGGGGAAAAACTGTTTTTT. It is translated as CASSWGGGEKLFF.

The rearrangement links TRBV11-1 to TRBJ2-4; 7 bases agree with TRBD1. Looked up from germline, CDR1 is SGHAT and CDR2 is FQDESV (reference sequence). The CDR3 is made up of 17 amino acids. The J segment lost 1 base and the V segment lost 5 bases, leaving 11 bases of the junction unmatched. CDR3 sequence (DNA): TGTGCCAGCAGCCCCCGCCCCACAGGGGAGGCCAAAAACATTCAGTACTTC. Its translation: CASSPRPTGEAKNIQYF.

The chain uses TRBV5-1 and TRBJ2-5; no firm D call. This CDR3 spans 16 amino acids. The germline CDR1 and CDR2 sequences are SGHRS and YFSETQ. Trimming took 4 bases from V and 5 from J, leaving 21 bases between them. The CDR3 DNA reads as TGCGCCAGCAGCCAGTCAGGAGAGCCGCGGCAGGAGACCCAGTACTTC. It specifies CASSQSGEPRQETQYF.

The chain joins TRBV19 to TRBJ1-1; 9 bases agree with TRBD1. CDR1 is LNHDA and CDR2 is SQIVND in the germline V gene (reference sequence). V trimming: 0 bases; J trimming: 5 bases; junction bases outside the gene matches: 4. The CDR3 consists of 15 residues. CDR3 bases: TGTGCCAGTAGTATAGATTCGACAGGGGGAACTGAAGCTTTCTTT. It is translated as CASSIDSTGGTEAFF.

This clone was observed once. The chain has TRBV18 and TRBJ2-2; D is ambiguous. V was shortened by 6 bases and J by 0 bases, with 5 bases between the two germline ends. CDR1 KGHSH and CDR2 LQKENI come from the germline V gene. The CDR3 runs 13 residues. CDR3: CASSRTNTGELFF. The DNA of the CDR3 is TGTGCCAGCTCGAGGACGAACACCGGGGAGCTGTTTTTT. Drawing the rest from reference TRBV18 and TRBJ2-2, the complete variable domain is NAGVMQNPRHLVRRRGQEARLRCSPMKGHSHVYWYRQLPEEGLKFMVYLQKENIIDESGMPKERFSAEFPKEGPSILRIQQVVRGDSAAYFCASSRTNTGELFFGEGSRLTVL.

The gene calls are TRBV10-3 and TRBJ2-2, with 8 bases that match TRBD1. CDR1 and CDR2 (germline): ENHRY, SYGVKD. V was pared by 5 bases and J by 7 bases, with 18 bases of the junction left unmatched. There are 18 residues in the CDR3. The CDR3 DNA follows: TGTGCCATCAGTACCTCCTTGGGGACAGGTCCGTTTAACGGGGAGCTGTTTTTT. Translation gives CAISTSLGTGPFNGELFF.

This chain joins TRBV12-5 and TRBJ1-1; D is unresolved. The CDR3 contains 13 residues. The germline V gene has CDR1 LGHNT and CDR2 FRNRAP. Trimming removed 3 bases from V and 1 base from J, with 6 bases in between. The CDR3 loop reads CASGLGGNTEAFF. The DNA for the CDR3 is TGTGCTAGTGGTTTAGGAGGGAACACTGAAGCTTTCTTT.

This rearrangement joins TRBV6-5 to TRBJ1-4, with a tentative D call TRBD1 (5 bases). From germline, CDR1 is MNHEY and CDR2 SVGAGI. This CDR3 is built from 12 residues. Trimming cost V 5 bases and J 12 bases, with 13 bases left between them. The CDR3 bases are TGTGCCAGCAGTAGGGGAGGGAGACAACTGTTTTTT. Translated: CASSRGGRQLFF.

This chain connects TRBV30 to TRBJ2-2, with TRBD1 matching over 8 bases. Germline trimming cut 4 bases from V and 4 bases from J; bases unmatched to any gene: 8. Per germline, CDR1 GTSNPN and CDR2 SVGIG (reference sequence). CDR3 length: 15 amino acids. CDR3 coding DNA: TGTGCCTGGAAAATCGGGACAGGCCGCACCGGGGAGCTGTTTTTT. This encodes CAWKIGTGRTGELFF. The full variable domain, rest sourced from reference TRBV30 and TRBJ2-2, is SQTIHQWPATLVQPVGSPLSLECTVEGTSNPNLYWYRQAAGRGLQLLFYSVGIGQISSEVPQNLSASRPQDRQFILSSKKLLLSDSGFYLCAWKIGTGRTGELFFGEGSRLTVL.

The V gene is TRBV6-6, the J gene TRBJ1-3; no clear D. This CDR3 spans 11 amino acids. The germline gives CDR1 MNHNY, CDR2 SVGAGI (reference sequence). V lost 0 bases and J 11 bases, leaving 5 bases between the germline ends. The CDR3 DNA is TGTGCCAGCAGTTACTCCGGGTCCATATATTTT. This encodes CASSYSGSIYF.

CDR3: CAWSADRSTDTQYF. The CDR3, as DNA: TGTGCCTGGAGTGCCGACAGGAGCACAGATACGCAGTATTTT. The V call is TRBV30, the J call TRBJ2-3, with D perhaps TRBD1 (6 bases). The V and J ends lost 1 base and 0 bases respectively, with 8 bases between them. This CDR3 comprises 14 residues. Germline V gives CDR1 GTSNPN, CDR2 SVGIG (reference sequence).

The CDR3 spells CASSEIMEETQYF. CDR3 DNA sequence: TGTGCCAGCAGTGAAATTATGGAAGAGACCCAGTACTTC. This chain connects TRBV2 to TRBJ2-5; D unresolved. This CDR3 contains 13 residues. The V end was cut by 2 bases, the J end by 3 bases, with 7 bases between. CDR1 and CDR2 (germline): SNHLY, FYNNEI.

This clone was detected many times. The chain employs TRBV27 and TRBJ1-5, with a tentative D call TRBD1 (5 bases). The V end was cut by 5 bases, the J end by 2 bases, with 10 bases between. CDR1 is MNHEY, CDR2 SMNVEV, per germline (reference sequence). The CDR3 consists of 14 residues. CDR3 loop: CASSVGGGNQPQHF. DNA of the CDR3: TGTGCCAGCAGTGTCGGAGGGGGCAATCAGCCCCAGCATTTT.

This clone was detected only once. The V and J genes are TRBV28 and TRBJ1-6, with TRBD1 matching 9 bases. Germline V gives CDR1 MDHEN, CDR2 SYDVKM. The trim removed 5 bases at V and 7 bases at J, leaving 6 bases unmatched. This CDR3 has 15 amino acids. CDR3 amino acids: CASSATGGPNSPLHF. CDR3 DNA sequence: TGTGCCAGCAGTGCAACAGGGGGCCCAAATTCACCCCTCCACTTT.

The gene calls are TRBV6-5 and TRBJ1-2, with D possibly TRBD1 on 6 matching bases. The CDR3 consists of 15 residues. Trimming stripped 8 bases from V and 6 bases from J, with 22 bases between. The germline gives CDR1 MNHEY, CDR2 SVGAGI. CDR3 sequence (DNA): TGTGCCAGCCATAGCCCAACCGGGACATCTAATGGCTACACCTTC. Translating gives CASHSPTGTSNGYTF.